This entry is about one TCR beta chain. The antigen is undetermined. The trim removed 4 bases at V and 4 bases at J, leaving 7 bases unmatched. There are 15 residues in the CDR3. Germline CDR1 GTSNPN, CDR2 SVGIG (reference sequence). Here immunoSEQ multiplex PCR was the method, and the copy in TCRdb shows in-frame clones only, minus some. Of around 200,000 clones listed, around 88% were seen once; the top ten hold approximately 0.5%. This record belongs to a study of T cell responses to AZD1222 COVID-19 vaccine. Study details: Second-dose intervals of approximately 4 or approximately 12 weeks were pooled. Findings and limits, study-wide: Regions 160-218 and 743-854 dominated among vaccine-associated CD4 TCRs spanning spike. Elevations in Spike-specific TCR breadth and depth followed administration of two AZD1222 doses.

The V and J genes are TRBV30 and TRBJ1-2, with 12 positions matching TRBD1. This TCR was recovered from an adult in good health. Material: peripheral blood, obtained on day 0 of AZD1222 vaccination. DNA of the CDR3: TGTGCCTGGAAGGGACAGGGGGCGCAGGCCTATGGCTACACCTTC. Encoded protein: CAWKGQGAQAYGYTF.